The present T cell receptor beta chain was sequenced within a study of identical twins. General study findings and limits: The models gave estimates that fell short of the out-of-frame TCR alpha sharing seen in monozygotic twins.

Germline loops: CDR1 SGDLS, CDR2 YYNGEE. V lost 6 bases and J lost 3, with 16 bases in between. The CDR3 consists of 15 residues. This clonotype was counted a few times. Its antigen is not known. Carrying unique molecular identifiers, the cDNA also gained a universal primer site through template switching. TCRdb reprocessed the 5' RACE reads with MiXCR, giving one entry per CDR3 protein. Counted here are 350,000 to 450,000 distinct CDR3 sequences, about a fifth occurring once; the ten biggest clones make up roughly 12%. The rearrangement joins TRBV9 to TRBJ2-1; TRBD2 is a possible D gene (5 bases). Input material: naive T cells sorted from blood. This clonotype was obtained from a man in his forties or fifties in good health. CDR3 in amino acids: CASTLREGSYNEQFF. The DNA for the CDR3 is TGTGCCAGCACCCTCCGGGAAGGAAGCTACAATGAGCAGTTCTTC. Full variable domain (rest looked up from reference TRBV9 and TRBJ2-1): DSGVTQTPKHLITATGQRVTLRCSPRSGDLSVYWYQQSLDQGLQFLIQYYNGEERAKGNILERFSAQQFPDLHSELNLSSLELGDSALYFCASTLREGSYNEQFFGPGTRLTVL.